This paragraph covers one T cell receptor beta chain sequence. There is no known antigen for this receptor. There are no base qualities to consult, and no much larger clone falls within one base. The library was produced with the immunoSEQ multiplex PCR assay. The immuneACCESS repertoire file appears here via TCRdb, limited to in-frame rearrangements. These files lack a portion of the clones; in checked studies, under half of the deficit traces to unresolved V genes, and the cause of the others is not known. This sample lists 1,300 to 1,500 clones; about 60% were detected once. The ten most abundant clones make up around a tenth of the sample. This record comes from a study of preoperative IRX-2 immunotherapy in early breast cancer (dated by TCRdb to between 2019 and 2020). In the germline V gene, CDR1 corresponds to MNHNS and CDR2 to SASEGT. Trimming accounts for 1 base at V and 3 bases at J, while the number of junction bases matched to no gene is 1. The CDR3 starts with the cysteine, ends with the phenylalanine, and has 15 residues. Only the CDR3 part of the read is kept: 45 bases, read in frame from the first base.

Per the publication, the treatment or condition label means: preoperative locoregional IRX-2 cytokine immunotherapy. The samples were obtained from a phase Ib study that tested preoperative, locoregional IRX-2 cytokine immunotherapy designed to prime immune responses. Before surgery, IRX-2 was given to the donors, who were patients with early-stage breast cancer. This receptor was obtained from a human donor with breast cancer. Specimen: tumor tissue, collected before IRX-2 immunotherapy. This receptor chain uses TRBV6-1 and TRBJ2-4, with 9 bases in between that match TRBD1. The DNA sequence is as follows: TGTGCCAGCAGTGAAGGGACAGGGGACAAAAACATTCAGTACTTC. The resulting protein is CASSEGTGDKNIQYF.